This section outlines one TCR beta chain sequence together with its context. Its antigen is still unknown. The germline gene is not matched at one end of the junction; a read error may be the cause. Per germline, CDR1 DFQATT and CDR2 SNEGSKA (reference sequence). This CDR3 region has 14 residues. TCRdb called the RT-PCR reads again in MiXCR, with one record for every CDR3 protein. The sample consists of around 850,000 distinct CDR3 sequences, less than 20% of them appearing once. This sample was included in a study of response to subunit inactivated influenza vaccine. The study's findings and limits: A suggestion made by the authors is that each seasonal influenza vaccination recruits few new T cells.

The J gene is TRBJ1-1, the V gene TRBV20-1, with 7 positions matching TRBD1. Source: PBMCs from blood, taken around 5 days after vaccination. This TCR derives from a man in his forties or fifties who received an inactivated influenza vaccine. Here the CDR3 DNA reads TGCAGTGCATGGACAGGCCGAAGGAACACTGAAGCTTTCTTC. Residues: CSAWTGRRNTEAFF.